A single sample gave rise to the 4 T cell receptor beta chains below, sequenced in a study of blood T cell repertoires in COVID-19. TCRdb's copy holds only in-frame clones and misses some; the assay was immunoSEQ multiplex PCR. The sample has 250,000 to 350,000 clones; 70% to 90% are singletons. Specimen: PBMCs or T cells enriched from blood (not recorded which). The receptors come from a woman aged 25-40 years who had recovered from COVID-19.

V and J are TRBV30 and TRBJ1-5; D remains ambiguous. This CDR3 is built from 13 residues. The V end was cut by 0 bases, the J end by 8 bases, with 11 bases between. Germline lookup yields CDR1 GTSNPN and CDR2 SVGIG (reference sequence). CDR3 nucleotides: TGTGCCTGGAGTGTCTTGAGTAGAAAGCCCCAGCATTTT. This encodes CAWSVLSRKPQHF. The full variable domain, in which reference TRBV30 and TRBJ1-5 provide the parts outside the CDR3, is SQTIHQWPATLVQPVGSPLSLECTVEGTSNPNLYWYRQAAGRGLQLLFYSVGIGQISSEVPQNLSASRPQDRQFILSSKKLLLSDSGFYLCAWSVLSRKPQHFGDGTRLSIL.

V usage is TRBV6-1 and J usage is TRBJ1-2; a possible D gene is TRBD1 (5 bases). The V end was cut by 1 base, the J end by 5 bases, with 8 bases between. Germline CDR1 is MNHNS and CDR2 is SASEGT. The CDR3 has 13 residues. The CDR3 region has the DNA TGTGCCAGCAGTGAAGGGGCAGGGTATGGCTACACCTTC. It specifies CASSEGAGYGYTF.

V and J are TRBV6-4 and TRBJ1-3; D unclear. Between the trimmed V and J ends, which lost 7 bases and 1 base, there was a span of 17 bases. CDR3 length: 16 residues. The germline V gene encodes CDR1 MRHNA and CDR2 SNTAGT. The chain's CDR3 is CASNTTARGSGNTIYF. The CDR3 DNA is TGTGCCAGCAATACCACAGCAAGAGGGTCTGGAAACACCATATATTTT.

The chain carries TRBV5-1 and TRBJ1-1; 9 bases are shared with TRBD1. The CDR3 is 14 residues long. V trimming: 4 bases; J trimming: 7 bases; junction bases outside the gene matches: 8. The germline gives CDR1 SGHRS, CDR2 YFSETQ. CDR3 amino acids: CASSTGTGSGEAFF. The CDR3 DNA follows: TGCGCCAGCAGCACCGGGACAGGGTCCGGTGAAGCTTTCTTT.